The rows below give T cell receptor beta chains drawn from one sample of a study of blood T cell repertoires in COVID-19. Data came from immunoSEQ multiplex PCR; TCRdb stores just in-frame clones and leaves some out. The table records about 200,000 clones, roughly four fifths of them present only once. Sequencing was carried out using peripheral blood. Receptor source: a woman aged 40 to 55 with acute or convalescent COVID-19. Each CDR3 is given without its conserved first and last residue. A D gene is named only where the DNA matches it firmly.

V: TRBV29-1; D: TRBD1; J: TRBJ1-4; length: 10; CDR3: SVGTGTEKLF
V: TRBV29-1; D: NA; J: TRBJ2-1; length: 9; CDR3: SVEDLNEQF
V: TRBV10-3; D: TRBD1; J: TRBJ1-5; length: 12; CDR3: AISVGQGGQPQH
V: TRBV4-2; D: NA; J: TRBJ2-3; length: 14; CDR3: ASSQGSRFSTDTQY
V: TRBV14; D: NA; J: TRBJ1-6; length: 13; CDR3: ASSQDGRDNSPLH
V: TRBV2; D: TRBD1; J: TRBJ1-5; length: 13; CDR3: ARGGDSGGTQPQH
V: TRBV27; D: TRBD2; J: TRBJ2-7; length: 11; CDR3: ASRYGGGSEQY
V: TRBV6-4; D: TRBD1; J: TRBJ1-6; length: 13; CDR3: ASSRNRDSNSPLH
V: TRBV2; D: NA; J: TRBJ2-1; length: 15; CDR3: ASSRFRETSGYNEQF
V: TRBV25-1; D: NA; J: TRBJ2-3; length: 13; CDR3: ASSSRPTGTDTQY
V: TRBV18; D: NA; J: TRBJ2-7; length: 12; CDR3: ASSGGTLSYEQY
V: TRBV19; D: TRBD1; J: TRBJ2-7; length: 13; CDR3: ASSPGTEHIYEQY
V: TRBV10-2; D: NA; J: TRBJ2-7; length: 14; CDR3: ASSVETRLSSYEQY